Sequencing of this T cell receptor (beta chain) was carried out in a study of blood T cell repertoires in COVID-19. Study-wide context: In each case, the material was cDNA or gDNA derived from T cells, B-cell-depleted T cells, or PBMCs.

Authors' data handling: Estimation of nucleated cell counts was performed using reference gene primer amplification. The table came from immunoSEQ multiplex PCR; TCRdb's copy has only in-frame clones and leaves some out. The DNA was the basis for D and trimming; V, J and clone size are from that table. Among tens of thousands of clones, approximately 76% were seen once, and the ten largest hold roughly 15%. Germline lookup yields CDR1 MGHRA and CDR2 YSYEKL. V shed 1 base, J shed 1 base, and the junction held 8 bases outside the gene matches. The CDR3 spans 17 residues. The material sequenced was peripheral blood. The TCR was taken from a man in his 70s with active or convalescent COVID-19. The genes are TRBV4-1 and TRBJ2-5; 8 nucleotides match TRBD1. CDR3 sequence: CASSQARQGWLQETQYF. In nucleotides, the CDR3 is TGCGCCAGCAGCCAAGCCCGACAGGGGTGGCTCCAAGAGACCCAGTACTTC.